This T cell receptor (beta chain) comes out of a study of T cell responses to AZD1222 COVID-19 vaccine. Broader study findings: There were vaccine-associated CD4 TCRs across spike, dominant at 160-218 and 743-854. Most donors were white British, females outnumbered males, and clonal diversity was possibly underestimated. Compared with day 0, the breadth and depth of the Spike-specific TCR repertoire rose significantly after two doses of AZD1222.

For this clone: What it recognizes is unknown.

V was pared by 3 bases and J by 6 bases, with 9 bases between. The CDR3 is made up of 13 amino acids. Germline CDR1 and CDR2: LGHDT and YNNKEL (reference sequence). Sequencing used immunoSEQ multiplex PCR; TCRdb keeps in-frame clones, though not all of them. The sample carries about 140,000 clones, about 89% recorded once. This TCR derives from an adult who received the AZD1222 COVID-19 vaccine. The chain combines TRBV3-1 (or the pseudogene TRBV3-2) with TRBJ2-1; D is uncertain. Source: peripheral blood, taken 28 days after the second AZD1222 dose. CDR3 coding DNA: TGTGCCAGCAGCCAGGCACAGCCCAATGAGCAGTTCTTC. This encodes CASSQAQPNEQFF.